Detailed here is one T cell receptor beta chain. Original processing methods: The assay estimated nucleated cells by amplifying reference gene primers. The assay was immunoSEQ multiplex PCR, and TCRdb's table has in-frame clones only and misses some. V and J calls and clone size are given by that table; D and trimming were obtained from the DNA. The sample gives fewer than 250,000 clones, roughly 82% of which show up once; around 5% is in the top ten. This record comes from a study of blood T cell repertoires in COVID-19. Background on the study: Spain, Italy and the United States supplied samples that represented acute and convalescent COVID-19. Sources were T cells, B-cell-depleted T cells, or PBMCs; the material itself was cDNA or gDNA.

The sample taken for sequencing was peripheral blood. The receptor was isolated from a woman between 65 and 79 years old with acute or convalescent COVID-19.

The CDR3 bases are TGTGCCACCAGCAGAGTGGCGACTAGCGGGGGGTTACAAGAGACCCAGTACTTC. Amino acid sequence: CATSRVATSGGLQETQYF. This chain uses TRBV15 with TRBJ2-5, with 13 bases matching TRBD2. The CDR3 runs to 18 residues. CDR1 LNHNV and CDR2 YYDKDF come from the germline V gene (reference sequence). V was clipped by 1 base and J by 2 bases; unmatched bases: 7.